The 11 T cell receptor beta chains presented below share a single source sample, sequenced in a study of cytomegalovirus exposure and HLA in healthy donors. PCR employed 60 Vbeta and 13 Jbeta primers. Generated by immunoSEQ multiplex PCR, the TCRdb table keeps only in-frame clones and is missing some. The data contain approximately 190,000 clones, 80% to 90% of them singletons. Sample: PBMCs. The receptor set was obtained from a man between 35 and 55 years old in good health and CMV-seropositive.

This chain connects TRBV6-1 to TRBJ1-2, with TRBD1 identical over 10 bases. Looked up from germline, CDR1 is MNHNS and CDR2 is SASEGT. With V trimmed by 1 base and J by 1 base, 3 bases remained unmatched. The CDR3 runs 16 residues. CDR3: CASSEVGTGVNYGYTF. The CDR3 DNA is TGTGCCAGCAGTGAAGTAGGGACAGGGGTTAACTATGGCTACACCTTC.

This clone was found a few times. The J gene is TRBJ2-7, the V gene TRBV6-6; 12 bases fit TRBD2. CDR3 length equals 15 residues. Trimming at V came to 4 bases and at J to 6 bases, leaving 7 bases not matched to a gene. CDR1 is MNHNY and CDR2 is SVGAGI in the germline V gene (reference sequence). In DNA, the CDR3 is TGTGCCAGCAGTTCAGGACTAGCGGGATTCACCGAGCAGTACTTC. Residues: CASSSGLAGFTEQYF.

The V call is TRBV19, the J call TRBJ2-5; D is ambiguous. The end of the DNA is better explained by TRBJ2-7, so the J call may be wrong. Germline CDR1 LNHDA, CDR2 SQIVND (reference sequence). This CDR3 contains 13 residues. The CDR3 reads CASSTHSYYEQYF. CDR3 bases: TGTGCCAGTAGTACCCATTCGTACTACGAGCAGTACTTC.

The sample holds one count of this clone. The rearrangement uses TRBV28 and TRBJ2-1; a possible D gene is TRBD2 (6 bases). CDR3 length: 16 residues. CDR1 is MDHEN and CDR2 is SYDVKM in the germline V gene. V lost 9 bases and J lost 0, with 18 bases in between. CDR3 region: CASRTRSGSSYNEQFF. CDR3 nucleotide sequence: TGTGCCAGTCGAACCCGTAGCGGTAGCTCCTACAATGAGCAGTTCTTC.

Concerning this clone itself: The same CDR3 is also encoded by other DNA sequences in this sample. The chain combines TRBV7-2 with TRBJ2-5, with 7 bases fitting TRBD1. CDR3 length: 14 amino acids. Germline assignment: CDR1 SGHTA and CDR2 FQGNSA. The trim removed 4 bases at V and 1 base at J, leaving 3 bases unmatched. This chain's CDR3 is CASSSQGVQETQYF. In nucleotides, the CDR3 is TGTGCCAGCAGCTCCCAGGGGGTCCAAGAGACCCAGTACTTC.

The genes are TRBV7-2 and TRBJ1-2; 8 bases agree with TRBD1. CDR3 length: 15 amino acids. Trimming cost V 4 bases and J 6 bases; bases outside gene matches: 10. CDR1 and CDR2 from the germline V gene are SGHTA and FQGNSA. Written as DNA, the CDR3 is TGTGCCAGCAGCTCTACAGGGGGAACGGTGAATGGCTACACCTTC. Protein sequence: CASSSTGGTVNGYTF.

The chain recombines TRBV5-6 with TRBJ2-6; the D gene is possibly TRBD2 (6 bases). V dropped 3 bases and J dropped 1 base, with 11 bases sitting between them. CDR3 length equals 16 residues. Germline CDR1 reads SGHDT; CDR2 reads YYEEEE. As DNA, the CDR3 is TGTGCCAGCAGCTGGCGGAGGGGTTCTGGGGCCAACGTCCTGACTTTC. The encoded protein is CASSWRRGSGANVLTF.

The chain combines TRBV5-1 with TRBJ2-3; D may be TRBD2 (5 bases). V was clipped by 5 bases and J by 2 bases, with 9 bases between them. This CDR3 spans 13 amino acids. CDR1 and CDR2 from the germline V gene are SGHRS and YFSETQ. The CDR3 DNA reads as TGCGCCAGCAGGTCGGGAAACACAGATACGCAGTATTTT. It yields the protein CASRSGNTDTQYF.

CDR3 loop: CASSLGSSYNEQFF. In DNA, the CDR3 is TGTGCCAGCAGCTTGGGGAGCTCCTACAATGAGCAGTTCTTC. The gene calls are TRBV7-2 and TRBJ2-1; perhaps TRBD2 as D (5 bases). Between the trimmed V and J ends, which lost 3 bases and 0 bases, there was a span of 6 bases. The CDR3 is 14 amino acids. Germline V lookup: CDR1 SGHTA, CDR2 FQGNSA.

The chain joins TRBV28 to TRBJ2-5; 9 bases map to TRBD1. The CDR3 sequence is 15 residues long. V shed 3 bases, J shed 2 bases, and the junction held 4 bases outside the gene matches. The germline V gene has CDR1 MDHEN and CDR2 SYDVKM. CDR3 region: CASSLADRGQETQYF. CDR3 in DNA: TGTGCCAGCAGTTTGGCGGACAGGGGACAAGAGACCCAGTACTTC.

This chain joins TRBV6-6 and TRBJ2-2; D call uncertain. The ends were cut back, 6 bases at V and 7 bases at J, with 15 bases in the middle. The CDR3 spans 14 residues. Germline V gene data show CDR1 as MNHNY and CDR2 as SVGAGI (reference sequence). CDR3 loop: CASRTQVIDGELFF. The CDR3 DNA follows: TGTGCCAGCAGGACCCAGGTTATTGACGGGGAGCTGTTTTTT.